Listed below are T cell receptor beta chains from one sample, sequenced in a study of T-cell memory formation after mild COVID-19. TCRdb redid the calling of the 5' RACE reads with MiXCR, one entry per CDR3 protein. Of approximately 560,000 distinct CDR3 sequences listed, approximately 15% are singletons. The sample was PBMCs or a T cell subset sorted from them (not recorded which). The source is an adult woman who had mild COVID-19 (a few samples of this study predate the infection). Cell type and time point are not known. The CDR3 runs from the conserved cysteine through the conserved F or W. Each record gives: D gene, clone size, J gene, V gene, CDR3 DNA, CDR3 protein. The D gene is left open where the match is weak. Size values are once, few and many counts, or a class for expanded clones, and some rows have none.

D gene: -; clone size: -; J gene: TRBJ1-5; V gene: TRBV7-9; CDR3 DNA: TGTGCCAGCAGCTTTGTTGGGGGAAAGGGAAATCAGCCCCAGCATTTT; CDR3 protein: CASSFVGGKGNQPQHF
D gene: -; clone size: few; J gene: TRBJ1-1; V gene: TRBV5-1; CDR3 DNA: TGCGCCAGCAGCTTTCACGGGGAGAACACTGAAGCTTTCTTT; CDR3 protein: CASSFHGENTEAFF
D gene: -; clone size: -; J gene: TRBJ1-4; V gene: TRBV12-3/TRBV12-4; CDR3 DNA: TGTGCCAGCAGTTTAGGGCAGGGGAGGAGTGAAAAACTGTTTTTT; CDR3 protein: CASSLGQGRSEKLFF
D gene: -; clone size: few; J gene: TRBJ2-7; V gene: TRBV12-3/TRBV12-4; CDR3 DNA: TGTGCCAGCACCTACTCACCATTCGGGAGCTACGAGCAGTACTTC; CDR3 protein: CASTYSPFGSYEQYF
D gene: TRBD1; clone size: -; J gene: TRBJ2-7; V gene: TRBV19; CDR3 DNA: TGTGCCAGTAGTATCCAAACAGACAGGGGCGAGCAGTACTTC; CDR3 protein: CASSIQTDRGEQYF
D gene: TRBD1; clone size: few; J gene: TRBJ2-6; V gene: TRBV7-9; CDR3 DNA: TGTGCCAGCAGCTTAGACAGGGGTGGTCACTCTGGGGCCAACGTCCTGACTTTC; CDR3 protein: CASSLDRGGHSGANVLTF
D gene: -; clone size: -; J gene: TRBJ1-3; V gene: TRBV7-6; CDR3 DNA: TGTGCCAGCAGCCTCAAGGACAGCGCACATACTTGGAAATGGCCTCCCGGAAACACCATATATTTT; CDR3 protein: CASSLKDSAHTWKWPPGNTIYF
D gene: -; clone size: few; J gene: TRBJ2-3; V gene: TRBV12-3/TRBV12-4; CDR3 DNA: TGTGCCAGCAGTCCTGGCAAAGGCTTCACAGATACGCAGTATTTT; CDR3 protein: CASSPGKGFTDTQYF
D gene: TRBD1; clone size: -; J gene: TRBJ2-1; V gene: TRBV10-3; CDR3 DNA: TGTGCCATCAGCCCGGGACAGGGAACTGAGCAGTTCTTC; CDR3 protein: CAISPGQGTEQFF
D gene: TRBD1; clone size: few; J gene: TRBJ1-1; V gene: TRBV4-1; CDR3 DNA: TGCGCCAGCAGCCAAGCCCTACAGGGGGCAGCGACTGAAGCTTTCTTT; CDR3 protein: CASSQALQGAATEAFF
D gene: -; clone size: -; J gene: TRBJ2-2; V gene: TRBV15; CDR3 DNA: TGTGCCACCAGCAGAGATTCGGGACAGAACACCGGGGAGCTGTTTTTT; CDR3 protein: CATSRDSGQNTGELFF
D gene: TRBD1; clone size: many; J gene: TRBJ2-4; V gene: TRBV20-1; CDR3 DNA: TGCAGCACGACGAGGGGGCCCGACAAAAACATTCAGTACTTC; CDR3 protein: CSTTRGPDKNIQYF
D gene: -; clone size: -; J gene: TRBJ2-4; V gene: TRBV30; CDR3 DNA: TGTGCCTGGAGTGCAATCGGCTCGGGACATCTAGCCAAAAACATTCAGTACTTC; CDR3 protein: CAWSAIGSGHLAKNIQYF
D gene: -; clone size: few; J gene: TRBJ2-1; V gene: TRBV7-6; CDR3 DNA: TGTGCCAGCAGCTTATTCGTGGGGAGGGAGCAGTTCTTC; CDR3 protein: CASSLFVGREQFF
D gene: -; clone size: many; J gene: TRBJ2-1; V gene: TRBV12-3/TRBV12-4; CDR3 DNA: TGTGCCAGCAGTTTAGGGGGTGGGAATGAGCAGTTCTTC; CDR3 protein: CASSLGGGNEQFF
D gene: TRBD2; clone size: many; J gene: TRBJ2-7; V gene: TRBV27; CDR3 DNA: TGTGCCAGCAGGAGCGGGAGGGCCTCTAATGAGCAGTACTTC; CDR3 protein: CASRSGRASNEQYF
D gene: TRBD2; clone size: few; J gene: TRBJ2-1; V gene: TRBV7-3; CDR3 DNA: TGTGCCAGCAGCTCCACCGGGACTAGGTACAATGAGCAGTTCTTC; CDR3 protein: CASSSTGTRYNEQFF
D gene: TRBD2; clone size: -; J gene: TRBJ2-7; V gene: TRBV7-8; CDR3 DNA: TGTGCCAGCACCTATAGGGAGGGCCCTCGAGAGCAGTACTTC; CDR3 protein: CASTYREGPREQYF
D gene: -; clone size: few; J gene: TRBJ2-3; V gene: TRBV7-2; CDR3 DNA: TGTGCCAGCAGCTTAAGTACGCAACGTAGCACAGATACGCAGTATTTT; CDR3 protein: CASSLSTQRSTDTQYF
D gene: -; clone size: -; J gene: TRBJ2-3; V gene: TRBV6-5; CDR3 DNA: TGTGCCAGCCGGTCTGATCTGACAGATACGCAGTATTTT; CDR3 protein: CASRSDLTDTQYF
D gene: -; clone size: -; J gene: TRBJ2-5; V gene: TRBV7-6; CDR3 DNA: TGTGCCAGCAGCTTAAGGCCGTCCGGAGAGACCCAGTACTTC; CDR3 protein: CASSLRPSGETQYF
D gene: TRBD1; clone size: few; J gene: TRBJ2-7; V gene: TRBV2; CDR3 DNA: TGTGCCAGCAGTAAAGGGACAGGGGTAAGCGAGCAGTACTTC; CDR3 protein: CASSKGTGVSEQYF
D gene: TRBD2; clone size: few; J gene: TRBJ2-7; V gene: TRBV5-5; CDR3 DNA: TGTGCCAGCAGCTTCGTGGGAGGGGAGCAGTACTTC; CDR3 protein: CASSFVGGEQYF
D gene: -; clone size: many; J gene: TRBJ2-7; V gene: TRBV15; CDR3 DNA: TGTGCCACCAGCAGAAGTCGGAGAGGTTCCGGGACAAGGGGAATCTTCTCCTACGAGCAGTACTTC; CDR3 protein: CATSRSRRGSGTRGIFSYEQYF
D gene: -; clone size: few; J gene: TRBJ2-5; V gene: TRBV6-1; CDR3 DNA: TGTGCCAGCAGTGAAGCCCCCATCGGGACCCAGTACTTC; CDR3 protein: CASSEAPIGTQYF
D gene: -; clone size: few; J gene: TRBJ1-1; V gene: TRBV7-2; CDR3 DNA: TGTGCCAGCAGCTACGGCCGGGGACGCGGGCGGAACACTGAAGCTTTCTTT; CDR3 protein: CASSYGRGRGRNTEAFF
D gene: TRBD1; clone size: few; J gene: TRBJ2-2; V gene: TRBV7-2; CDR3 DNA: TGTGCCAGCAGCTGGGGACAGGGTGGGAACACCGGGGAGCTGTTTTTT; CDR3 protein: CASSWGQGGNTGELFF
D gene: -; clone size: many; J gene: TRBJ1-6; V gene: TRBV20-1; CDR3 DNA: TGCAGTGCTAGAGATGCAGGTAGCTCCTATAATTCACCCCTCCACTTT; CDR3 protein: CSARDAGSSYNSPLHF
D gene: -; clone size: many; J gene: TRBJ1-1; V gene: TRBV2; CDR3 DNA: TGTGCCAGCAGTAGGGCAGAGAACACTGAAGCTTTCTTT; CDR3 protein: CASSRAENTEAFF
D gene: TRBD1; clone size: -; J gene: TRBJ2-1; V gene: TRBV12-3/TRBV12-4; CDR3 DNA: TGTGCCAGCAGGACGGGACAGGGTTACAATGAGCAGTTCTTC; CDR3 protein: CASRTGQGYNEQFF
D gene: TRBD2; clone size: few; J gene: TRBJ2-2; V gene: TRBV5-8; CDR3 DNA: TGTGCCAGCAGCGACCTGCAGGGACTAGCCCGGACCGGGGAGCTGTTTTTT; CDR3 protein: CASSDLQGLARTGELFF
D gene: -; clone size: few; J gene: TRBJ2-2; V gene: TRBV12-3/TRBV12-4; CDR3 DNA: TGTGCCAGCAGTTCTCCCGGACTGCCCGCCGGGGAGCTGTTTTTT; CDR3 protein: CASSSPGLPAGELFF
D gene: TRBD1; clone size: -; J gene: TRBJ1-5; V gene: TRBV6-1; CDR3 DNA: TGTGCCAGCAGTGCTGGAGGGACAGGCAGCAATCAGCCCCAGCATTTT; CDR3 protein: CASSAGGTGSNQPQHF
D gene: TRBD1; clone size: few; J gene: TRBJ1-6; V gene: TRBV5-1; CDR3 DNA: TGCGCCAGCAGCTTGGAGGTTACAGGGGAGAATTCACCCCTCCACTTT; CDR3 protein: CASSLEVTGENSPLHF
D gene: -; clone size: few; J gene: TRBJ1-1; V gene: TRBV20-1; CDR3 DNA: TGCAGTGCTAGAGATATAGTCAGGGTGGGGACTGAAGCTTTCTTT; CDR3 protein: CSARDIVRVGTEAFF
D gene: TRBD1; clone size: -; J gene: TRBJ1-1; V gene: TRBV11-2; CDR3 DNA: TGTGCCAGCAGCTTACCCTTCGCCGGGACAGGGGACACTGAAGCTTTCTTT; CDR3 protein: CASSLPFAGTGDTEAFF
D gene: -; clone size: few; J gene: TRBJ1-1; V gene: TRBV29-1; CDR3 DNA: TGCAGCGTTGAAGAGGGGGGACGGAGTAAGAACACTGAAGCTTTCTTT; CDR3 protein: CSVEEGGRSKNTEAFF
D gene: -; clone size: -; J gene: TRBJ2-1; V gene: TRBV24-1; CDR3 DNA: TGTGCCACCAGTGTTAGCGGAGGGTCCAATGAGCAGTTCTTC; CDR3 protein: CATSVSGGSNEQFF
D gene: TRBD1; clone size: few; J gene: TRBJ2-1; V gene: TRBV7-8; CDR3 DNA: TGTGCCAGCAGCTCCGCCCGTCTCCCGGGACAGGTTTACAATGAGCAGTTCTTC; CDR3 protein: CASSSARLPGQVYNEQFF
D gene: TRBD2; clone size: -; J gene: TRBJ2-1; V gene: TRBV7-2; CDR3 DNA: TGTGCCAGCAGCTTAAGCGGGAGGGAAAGAATCTTC; CDR3 protein: CASSLSGRERIF
D gene: -; clone size: few; J gene: TRBJ2-7; V gene: TRBV14; CDR3 DNA: TGTGCCAGCAGCCAACTTGGGGAGGCGGGATTTGGCGAGCAGTACTTC; CDR3 protein: CASSQLGEAGFGEQYF
D gene: -; clone size: -; J gene: TRBJ1-1; V gene: TRBV7-9; CDR3 DNA: TGTGCCAGCAGCTGGTACGGGGGTCCGGGCACTGAAGCTTTCTTT; CDR3 protein: CASSWYGGPGTEAFF
D gene: TRBD1; clone size: few; J gene: TRBJ2-7; V gene: TRBV2; CDR3 DNA: TGTGCCAGCAGTGAATTACGAAGGGGACAGGGATCCTACGAGCAGTACTTC; CDR3 protein: CASSELRRGQGSYEQYF
D gene: -; clone size: few; J gene: TRBJ2-7; V gene: TRBV11-2; CDR3 DNA: TGTGCCAGCAGCTTAGATCAATGGTACGAGCAGTACTTC; CDR3 protein: CASSLDQWYEQYF
D gene: TRBD1; clone size: -; J gene: TRBJ2-4; V gene: TRBV12-3/TRBV12-4; CDR3 DNA: TGTGCCAGCAGTATATCAGGACAGGTTATGAAGTACTTC; CDR3 protein: CASSISGQVMKYF
D gene: -; clone size: few; J gene: TRBJ1-2; V gene: TRBV7-2; CDR3 DNA: TGTGCCAGCAGCTTAGCGCAGAGTGGGGGGCATGGCTACACCTTC; CDR3 protein: CASSLAQSGGHGYTF